The 3 T cell receptor beta chains given below trace back to one sample, sequenced in a study of T cell repertoires in cytomegalovirus infection. For these TCRs, the target antigens are not known. TCRdb fed the reads into MiXCR, producing one record per CDR3 protein. The data show 750,000 to 900,000 distinct CDR3 sequences, approximately 32% seen once. Sequencing used cultured CD8+ T cells from PBMCs, obtained from culture after CMV antigen stimulation. The source is a human donor in good health (CMV status not recorded). Some clones in this sample may be carry-over from other donors' samples.

This clonotype was observed a handful of times. This rearrangement joins TRBV6-5 to TRBJ1-1; possibly TRBD1 for D (5 bases). The CDR3 is 12 amino acids. V dropped 7 bases and J dropped 1 base, with 7 bases sitting between them. Germline lookup yields CDR1 MNHEY and CDR2 SVGAGI. The CDR3 DNA reads as TGTGCCAGCATGAGGGGGAACACTGAAGCTTTCTTT. As protein: CASMRGNTEAFF.

Here the CDR3 reads CASRPAGAYSNQPQHF. CDR3 nucleotides: TGTGCCAGCAGACCCGCAGGGGCCTATAGCAATCAGCCCCAGCATTTT. The V call is TRBV27, the J call TRBJ1-5; D possibly corresponds to TRBD1 (6 bases). The V gene lost 6 bases and the J gene lost 0 bases, with 15 bases spanning the gap. The CDR3 extends over 16 amino acids. The germline V gene has CDR1 MNHEY and CDR2 SMNVEV (reference sequence).

This clonotype turned up a few times. The chain has TRBV19 and TRBJ1-6; D is unclear. CDR3 length: 15 amino acids. Germline V gene lookup returns CDR1 LNHDA and CDR2 SQIVND (reference sequence). Trimming left V 3 bases short and J 8 bases short, with 14 bases between. The CDR3: CASSIPSSVYSPLHF. Written as DNA, the CDR3 is TGTGCCAGTAGTATCCCCAGTTCGGTGTATTCACCCCTCCACTTT.